This TCR beta chain was identified in a study of early T cells in non-severe SARS-CoV-2 infection. V shed 6 bases, J shed 7 bases, and the junction held 5 bases outside the gene matches. The CDR3 sequence is 13 residues long. CDR1 and CDR2 (germline): SQVTM, ANQGSEA. TCRdb reanalysed the 5' RACE reads using MiXCR and keeps one entry per CDR3 protein. The table lists approximately 120,000 distinct CDR3 sequences, 14% to 15% of them singletons. This TCR was sampled from an adult who was a healthcare worker with PCR-confirmed SARS-CoV-2 infection or an uninfected control (not recorded which). The chain combines TRBV29-1 with TRBJ1-6; 8 bases align to TRBD1. Sequencing was done on a sample of whole blood. DNA for the CDR3: TGCAGCGTGGTACAGGGGGTCAATTCACCCCTCCACTTT. Amino acids: CSVVQGVNSPLHF.